The next 15 T cell receptor beta chains were all read from a single sample in a study of beta chain features in type 1 diabetes. cDNA synthesis used the whole RNA isolate, giving expressed TCRB sequences. Here immunoSEQ multiplex PCR was the method, and the copy in TCRdb shows in-frame clones only, minus some. The sample yields some 160,000 clones, approximately 9% seen once. Sequencing was done on a sample of central memory CD4+ T cells from blood. These receptors all come from a young woman in good health.

The chain employs TRBV19 and TRBJ2-2; TRBD1 might be the D (7 bases). Germline CDR1 LNHDA, CDR2 SQIVND (reference sequence). Deletions cut 5 bases from V and 0 bases from J, with 13 bases between. CDR3 length equals 16 residues. CDR3 protein: CASSSGGTANTGELFF. The CDR3 DNA sequence: TGTGCCAGTAGTTCAGGGGGGACAGCGAACACCGGGGAGCTGTTTTTT.

This clone was detected only a few times. This sequence joins TRBV21-1 and TRBJ1-2; the table gives TRBD1 as D, unverified against the DNA. TRBV21-1 is marked as a pseudogene. This CDR3 comprises 16 residues. CDR3 amino acids: CASSANRAQINYGYTF. The CDR3 nucleotides read TGTGCCAGCAGCGCCAACAGGGCCCAAATTAACTATGGCTACACCTTC.

The V and J genes are TRBV7-8 and TRBJ2-1, with D perhaps TRBD2 (7 bases). The CDR3 runs 16 residues. CDR1 and CDR2 (germline): SGHVS, FQNEAQ. V dropped 5 bases and J dropped 9 bases, with 23 bases sitting between them. The CDR3 loop reads CASSLVRTAPGGEQFF. For the CDR3, the DNA is TGTGCCAGCAGCCTAGTGAGGACAGCTCCGGGGGGTGAGCAGTTCTTC.

This sequence joins TRBV6-5 and TRBJ2-3, with a weak D call TRBD2 (6 bases). The CDR3 is made up of 16 amino acids. V was cut by 0 bases and J by 1 base, with 11 bases left in between. Germline V CDR1 and CDR2: MNHEY, SVGAGI. The CDR3 is CASSYSGGDGTDTQYF. The CDR3 DNA reads as TGTGCCAGCAGTTACTCGGGGGGTGATGGCACAGATACGCAGTATTTT.

In its sample, this clone was seen a few times. The chain combines TRBV5-1 with TRBJ1-1; D unclear. The CDR3 length is 12 residues. Germline assignment: CDR1 SGHRS and CDR2 YFSETQ. V was pared by 0 bases and J by 8 bases, with 8 bases between. The CDR3 DNA sequence: TGCGCCAGCAGCTTGGCCGACGGGGAAGCTTTCTTT. Its protein is CASSLADGEAFF. Drawing the rest from reference TRBV5-1 and TRBJ1-1, the complete variable domain is KAGVTQTPRYLIKTRGQQVTLSCSPISGHRSVSWYQQTPGQGLQFLFEYFSETQRNKGNFPGRFSGRQFSNSRSEMNVSTLELGDSALYLCASSLADGEAFFGQGTRLTVV.

This clone was detected a few times. The chain joins TRBV4-1 to TRBJ1-4; 12 bases map to TRBD1. This CDR3 spans 16 amino acids. CDR1 is MGHRA, CDR2 YSYEKL, per germline. V shed 3 bases, J shed 12 bases, and the junction held 11 bases outside the gene matches. The CDR3 is CASSQGIRDRGRELFF. CDR3 sequence (DNA): TGCGCCAGCAGCCAGGGGATCCGGGACAGGGGGCGGGAACTGTTTTTT.

The chain employs TRBV5-1 and TRBJ1-2; no reliable D call. Trimming removed 0 bases at V and 0 bases at J, with 12 bases between. From germline, CDR1 is SGHRS and CDR2 YFSETQ. This CDR3 spans 16 amino acids. CDR3 sequence reads: CASSLGQVPANYGYTF. The CDR3 coding sequence is TGCGCCAGCAGCTTGGGGCAGGTACCAGCTAACTATGGCTACACCTTC.

This clone was seen at least ten times. This sequence joins TRBV7-9 and TRBJ2-5, with D maybe TRBD1 (5 bases). Germline V gene sequence: CDR1 SEHNR, CDR2 FQNEAQ (reference sequence). The CDR3 length is 13 residues. The V gene lost 7 bases and the J gene lost 4 bases, with 13 bases spanning the gap. For the CDR3, the DNA is TGTGCCAGCACGCCCCTAGGGGTAGAGACCCAGTACTTC. Encoded protein: CASTPLGVETQYF.

V is TRBV13 and J is TRBJ2-2, with D maybe TRBD2 (5 bases). Germline CDR1 PRHDT, CDR2 FYEKMQ (reference sequence). V dropped 6 bases and J dropped 1 base, with 9 bases sitting between them. CDR3 length equals 14 residues. The DNA of the CDR3 is TGTGCCAGCAGTGTCGGGATGAACACCGGGGAGCTGTTTTTT. The encoded protein is CASSVGMNTGELFF.

This clone was found a few times. The rearrangement links TRBV5-4 to TRBJ1-3, with 9 bases aligning to TRBD1. Germline-derived CDR1 and CDR2 are SGHNT and YYREEE (reference sequence). After removal of 3 bases from V and 2 bases from J, the junction contained 6 bases not matched to a gene. CDR3 length: 16 residues. The CDR3 DNA reads TGTGCCAGCAGCTATACTACAGGGGGCACTGGAAACACCATATATTTT. Translating it yields CASSYTTGGTGNTIYF.

This clone has only a few counts. The V and J genes are TRBV5-4 and TRBJ2-3, with 13 nucleotides matching TRBD2. J lost 8 bases, V lost 3 bases, and 12 bases had no gene match. Germline loops: CDR1 SGHNT, CDR2 YYREEE (reference sequence). The CDR3 is made up of 17 amino acids. The CDR3 DNA is TGTGCCAGCAGCTGGGGGACTAGCGGGGCGACGGAGGGTACGCAGTATTTT. The encoded protein is CASSWGTSGATEGTQYF.

This clone was observed a handful of times. The chain links TRBV30 to TRBJ2-2; 10 bases fit TRBD1. J was trimmed by 5 bases and V by 5 bases; bases with no gene match: 11. The CDR3 consists of 16 residues. Germline CDR1 and CDR2: GTSNPN and SVGIG (reference sequence). The CDR3 coding sequence is TGTGCCTGGCAAACCGGGACAGGGGACCGGACCGGGGAGCTGTTTTTT. It translates to CAWQTGTGDRTGELFF.

The chain is built from TRBV15 and TRBJ1-1; 9 bases map to TRBD1. Germline CDR1 and CDR2: LNHNV and YYDKDF (reference sequence). V lost 3 bases to trimming and J lost 4 bases; unmatched junction nucleotides: 9. This CDR3 is 16 amino acids long. The CDR3 DNA reads as TGTGCCACCAGCAGGACCCCGGGACAGGGAATCACTGAAGCTTTCTTT. Its translation is CATSRTPGQGITEAFF.

The chain has TRBV18 and TRBJ2-7, with a weak D call TRBD2 (5 bases). The length of the CDR3 is 13 residues. The V end lost 0 bases, the J end lost 7 bases, and 10 bases lay between the germline ends. The germline V gene encodes CDR1 KGHSH and CDR2 LQKENI. The CDR3 DNA follows: TGTGCCAGCTCACCACCCCCGCCGGGGGAGCAGTACTTC. Encoded protein: CASSPPPPGEQYF.

This clone was seen more than once but under ten times. The J gene is TRBJ1-4, the V gene TRBV7-2, with 7 bases fitting TRBD1. Germline V gives CDR1 SGHTA, CDR2 FQGNSA. Unmatched junction bases numbered 7, after V lost 5 bases and J lost 7 bases. The CDR3 has 14 amino acids. CDR3 region: CASSQTGSGEKLFF. The CDR3 DNA follows: TGTGCCAGCAGCCAGACAGGGTCGGGTGAAAAACTGTTTTTT.